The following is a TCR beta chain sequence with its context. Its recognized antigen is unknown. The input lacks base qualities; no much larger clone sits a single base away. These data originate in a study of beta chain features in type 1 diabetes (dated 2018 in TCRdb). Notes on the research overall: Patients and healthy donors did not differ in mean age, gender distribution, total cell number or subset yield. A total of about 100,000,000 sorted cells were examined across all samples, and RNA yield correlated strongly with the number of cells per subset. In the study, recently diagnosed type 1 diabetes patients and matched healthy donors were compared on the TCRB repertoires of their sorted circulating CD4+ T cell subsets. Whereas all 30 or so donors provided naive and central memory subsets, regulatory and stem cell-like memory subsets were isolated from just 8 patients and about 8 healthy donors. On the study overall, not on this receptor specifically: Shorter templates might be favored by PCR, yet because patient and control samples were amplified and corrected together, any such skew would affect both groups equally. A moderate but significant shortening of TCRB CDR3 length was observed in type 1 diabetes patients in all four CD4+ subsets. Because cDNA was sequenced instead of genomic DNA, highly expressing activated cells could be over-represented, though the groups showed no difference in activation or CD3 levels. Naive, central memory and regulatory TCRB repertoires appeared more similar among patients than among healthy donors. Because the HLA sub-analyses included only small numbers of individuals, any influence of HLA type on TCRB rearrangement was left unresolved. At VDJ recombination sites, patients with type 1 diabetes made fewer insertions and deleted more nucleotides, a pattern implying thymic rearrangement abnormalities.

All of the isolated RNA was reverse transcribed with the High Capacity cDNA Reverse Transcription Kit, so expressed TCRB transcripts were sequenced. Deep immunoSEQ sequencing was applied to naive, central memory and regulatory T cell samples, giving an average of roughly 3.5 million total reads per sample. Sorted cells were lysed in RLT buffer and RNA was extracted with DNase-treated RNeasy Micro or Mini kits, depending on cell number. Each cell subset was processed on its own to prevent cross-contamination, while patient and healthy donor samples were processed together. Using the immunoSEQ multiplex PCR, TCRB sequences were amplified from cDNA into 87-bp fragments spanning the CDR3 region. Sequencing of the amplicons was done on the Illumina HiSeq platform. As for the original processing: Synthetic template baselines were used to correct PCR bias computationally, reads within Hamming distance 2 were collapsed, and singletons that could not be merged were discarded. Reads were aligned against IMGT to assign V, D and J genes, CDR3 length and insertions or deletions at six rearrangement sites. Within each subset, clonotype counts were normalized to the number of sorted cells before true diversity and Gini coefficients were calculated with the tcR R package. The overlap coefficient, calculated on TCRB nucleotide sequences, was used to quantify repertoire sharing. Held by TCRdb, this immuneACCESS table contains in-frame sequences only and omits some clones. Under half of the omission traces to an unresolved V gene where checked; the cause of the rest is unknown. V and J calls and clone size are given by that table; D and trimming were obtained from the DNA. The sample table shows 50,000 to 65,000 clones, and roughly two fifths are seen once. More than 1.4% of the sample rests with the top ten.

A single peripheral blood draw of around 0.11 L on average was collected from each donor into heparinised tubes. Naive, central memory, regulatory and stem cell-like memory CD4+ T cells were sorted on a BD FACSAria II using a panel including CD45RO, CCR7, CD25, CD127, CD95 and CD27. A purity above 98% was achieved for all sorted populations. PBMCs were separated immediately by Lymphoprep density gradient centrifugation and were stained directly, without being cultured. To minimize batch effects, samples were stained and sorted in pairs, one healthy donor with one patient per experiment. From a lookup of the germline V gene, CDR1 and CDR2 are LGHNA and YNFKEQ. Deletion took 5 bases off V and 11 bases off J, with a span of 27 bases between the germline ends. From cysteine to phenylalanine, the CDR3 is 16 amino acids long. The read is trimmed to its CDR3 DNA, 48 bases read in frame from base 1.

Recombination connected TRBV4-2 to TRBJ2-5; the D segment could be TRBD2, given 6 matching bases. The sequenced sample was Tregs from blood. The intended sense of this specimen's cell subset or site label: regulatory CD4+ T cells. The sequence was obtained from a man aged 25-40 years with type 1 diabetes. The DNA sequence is TGTGCCAGCAGCAAAAATACGGGGGTCGCAACGGGAGAGCAGTACTTC. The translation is CASSKNTGVATGEQYF.